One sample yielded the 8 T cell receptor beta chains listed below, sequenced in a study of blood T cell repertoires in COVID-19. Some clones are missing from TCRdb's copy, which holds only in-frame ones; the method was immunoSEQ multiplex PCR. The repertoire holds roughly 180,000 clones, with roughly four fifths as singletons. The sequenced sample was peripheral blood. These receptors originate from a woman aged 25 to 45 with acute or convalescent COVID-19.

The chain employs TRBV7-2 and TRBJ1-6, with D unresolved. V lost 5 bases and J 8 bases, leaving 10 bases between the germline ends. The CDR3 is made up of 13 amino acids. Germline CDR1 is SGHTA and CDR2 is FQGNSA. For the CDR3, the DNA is TGTGCCAGCAGCCGACCCGGGGATTCACCCCTCCACTTT. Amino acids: CASSRPGDSPLHF.

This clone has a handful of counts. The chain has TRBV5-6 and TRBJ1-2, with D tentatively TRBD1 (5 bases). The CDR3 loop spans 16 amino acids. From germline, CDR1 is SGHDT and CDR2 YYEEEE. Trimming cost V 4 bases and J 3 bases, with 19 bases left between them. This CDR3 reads CASSHFSRGMDYGYTF. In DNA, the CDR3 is TGTGCCAGCAGCCATTTCTCGCGGGGGATGGACTATGGCTACACCTTC. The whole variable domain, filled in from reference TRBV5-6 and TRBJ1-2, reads DAGVTQSPTHLIKTRGQQVTLRCSPKSGHDTVSWYQQALGQGPQFIFQYYEEEERQRGNFPDRFSGHQFPNYSSELNVNALLLGDSALYLCASSHFSRGMDYGYTFGSGTRLTVV.

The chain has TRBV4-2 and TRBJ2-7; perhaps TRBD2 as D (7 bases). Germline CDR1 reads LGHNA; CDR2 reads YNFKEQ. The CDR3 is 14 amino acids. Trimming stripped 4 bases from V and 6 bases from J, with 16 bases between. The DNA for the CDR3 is TGTGCCAGCAGCCCGGGGGGCTCCCCACTCGAGCAGTACTTC. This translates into CASSPGGSPLEQYF.

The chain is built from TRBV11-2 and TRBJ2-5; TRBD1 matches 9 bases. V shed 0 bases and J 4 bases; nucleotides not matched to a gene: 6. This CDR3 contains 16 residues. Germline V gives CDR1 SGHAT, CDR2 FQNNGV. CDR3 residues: CASSLERGTGIETQYF. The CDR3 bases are TGTGCCAGCAGCTTAGAAAGGGGGACAGGGATAGAGACCCAGTACTTC.

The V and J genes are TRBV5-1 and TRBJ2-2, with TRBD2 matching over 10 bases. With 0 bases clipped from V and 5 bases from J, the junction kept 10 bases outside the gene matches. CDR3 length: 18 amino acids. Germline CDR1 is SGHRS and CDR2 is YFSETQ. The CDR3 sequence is CASSLATLAGARTGELFF. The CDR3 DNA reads TGCGCCAGCAGCTTGGCGACCCTAGCGGGGGCCAGGACCGGGGAGCTGTTTTTT.

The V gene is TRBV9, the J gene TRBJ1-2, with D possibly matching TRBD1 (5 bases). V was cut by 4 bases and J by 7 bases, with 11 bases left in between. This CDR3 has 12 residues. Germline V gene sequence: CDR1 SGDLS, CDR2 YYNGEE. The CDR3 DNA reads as TGTGCCAGCAGCTCGGCGGGGGTTGGCTACACCTTC. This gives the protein CASSSAGVGYTF.

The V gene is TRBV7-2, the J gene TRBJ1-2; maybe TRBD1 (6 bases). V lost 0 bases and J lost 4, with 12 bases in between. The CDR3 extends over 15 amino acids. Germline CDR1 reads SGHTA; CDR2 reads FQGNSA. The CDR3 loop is CASSLAQGRGYGYTF. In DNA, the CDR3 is TGTGCCAGCAGCTTAGCGCAGGGGAGGGGCTATGGCTACACCTTC.

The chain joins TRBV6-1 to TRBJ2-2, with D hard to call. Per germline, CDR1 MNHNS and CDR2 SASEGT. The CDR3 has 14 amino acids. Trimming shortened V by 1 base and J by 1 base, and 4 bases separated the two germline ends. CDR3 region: CASSEELNTGELFF. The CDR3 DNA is TGTGCCAGCAGTGAAGAGCTGAACACCGGGGAGCTGTTTTTT.